The present T cell receptor beta chain was sequenced within a study of blood T cell repertoires in COVID-19. The CDR3 has 15 residues. V gave up 4 bases and J gave up 1 base, with 12 bases separating them. The germline V gene encodes CDR1 SGDLS and CDR2 YYNGEE. TCRdb's table, derived via immunoSEQ multiplex PCR, lists solely in-frame clones and lacks some. Here the sample spans approximately 49,000 clones, more than 75% being singletons. The specimen sequenced was peripheral blood. The source of this sequence is a human donor with acute or convalescent COVID-19. The donor label of this sample is uncertain. J is TRBJ1-3 and V is TRBV9; perhaps TRBD1 as D (5 bases). The CDR3 loop is CASSPRQNSGNTIYF. CDR3 coding DNA: TGTGCCAGCAGCCCGCGACAGAATTCTGGAAACACCATATATTTT.